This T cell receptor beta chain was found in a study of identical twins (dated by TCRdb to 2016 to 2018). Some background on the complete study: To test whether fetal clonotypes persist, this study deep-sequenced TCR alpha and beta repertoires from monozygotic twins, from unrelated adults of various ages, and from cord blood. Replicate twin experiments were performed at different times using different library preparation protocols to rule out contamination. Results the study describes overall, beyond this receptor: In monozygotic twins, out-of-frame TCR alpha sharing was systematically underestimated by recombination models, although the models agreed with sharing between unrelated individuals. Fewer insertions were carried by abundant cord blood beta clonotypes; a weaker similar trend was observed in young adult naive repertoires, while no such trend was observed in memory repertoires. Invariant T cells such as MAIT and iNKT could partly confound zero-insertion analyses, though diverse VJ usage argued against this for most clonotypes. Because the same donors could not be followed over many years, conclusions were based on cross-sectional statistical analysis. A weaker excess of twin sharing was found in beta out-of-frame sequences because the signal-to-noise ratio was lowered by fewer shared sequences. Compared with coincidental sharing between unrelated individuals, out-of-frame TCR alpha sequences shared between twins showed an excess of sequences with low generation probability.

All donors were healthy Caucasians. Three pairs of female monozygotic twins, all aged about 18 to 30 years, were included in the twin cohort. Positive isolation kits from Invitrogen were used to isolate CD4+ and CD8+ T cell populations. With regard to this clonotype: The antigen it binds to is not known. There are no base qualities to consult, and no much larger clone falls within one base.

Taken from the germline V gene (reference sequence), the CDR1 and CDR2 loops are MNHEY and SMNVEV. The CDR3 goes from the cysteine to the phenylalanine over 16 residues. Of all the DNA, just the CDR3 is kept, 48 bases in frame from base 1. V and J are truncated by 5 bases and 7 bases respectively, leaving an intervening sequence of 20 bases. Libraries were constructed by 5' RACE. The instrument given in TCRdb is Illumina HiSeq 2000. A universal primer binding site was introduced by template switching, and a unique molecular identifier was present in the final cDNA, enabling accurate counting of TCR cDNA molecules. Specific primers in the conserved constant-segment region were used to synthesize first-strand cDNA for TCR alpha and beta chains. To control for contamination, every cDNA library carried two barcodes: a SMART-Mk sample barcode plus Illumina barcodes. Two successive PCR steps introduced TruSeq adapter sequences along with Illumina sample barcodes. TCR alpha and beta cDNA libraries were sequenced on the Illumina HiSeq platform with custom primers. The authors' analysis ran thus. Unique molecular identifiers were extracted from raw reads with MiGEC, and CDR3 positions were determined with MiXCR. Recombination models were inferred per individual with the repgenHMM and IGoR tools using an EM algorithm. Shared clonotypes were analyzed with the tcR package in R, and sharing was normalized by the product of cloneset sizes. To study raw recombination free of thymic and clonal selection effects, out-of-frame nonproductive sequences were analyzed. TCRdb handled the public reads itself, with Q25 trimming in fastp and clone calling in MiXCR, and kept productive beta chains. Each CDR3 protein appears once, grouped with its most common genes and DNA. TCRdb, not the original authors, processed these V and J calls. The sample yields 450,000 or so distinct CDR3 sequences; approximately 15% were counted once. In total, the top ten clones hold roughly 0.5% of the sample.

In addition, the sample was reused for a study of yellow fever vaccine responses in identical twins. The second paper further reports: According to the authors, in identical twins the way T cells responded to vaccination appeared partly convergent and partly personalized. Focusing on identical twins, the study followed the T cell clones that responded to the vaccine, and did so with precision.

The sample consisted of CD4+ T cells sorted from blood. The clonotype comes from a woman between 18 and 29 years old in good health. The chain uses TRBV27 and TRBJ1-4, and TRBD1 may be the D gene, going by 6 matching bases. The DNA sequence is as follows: TGTGCCAGCAGTCATCAGCAGCAGGGGCTAGGTGAAAAACTGTTTTTT. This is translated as CASSHQQQGLGEKLFF.